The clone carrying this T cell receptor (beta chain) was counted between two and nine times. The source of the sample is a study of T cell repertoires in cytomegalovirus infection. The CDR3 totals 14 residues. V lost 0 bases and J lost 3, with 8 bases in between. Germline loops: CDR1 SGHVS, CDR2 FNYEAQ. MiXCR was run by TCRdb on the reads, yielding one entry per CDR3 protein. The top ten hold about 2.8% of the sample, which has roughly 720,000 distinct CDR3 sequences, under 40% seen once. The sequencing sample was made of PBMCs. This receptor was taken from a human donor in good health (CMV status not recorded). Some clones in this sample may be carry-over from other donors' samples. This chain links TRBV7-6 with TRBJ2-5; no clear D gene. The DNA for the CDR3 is TGTGCCAGCAGCTTAGCAGGGCCCAAAGAGACCCAGTACTTC. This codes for CASSLAGPKETQYF.